This T cell receptor (beta chain) was identified during a study of T cells in localized non-small cell lung cancer. Germline CDR1 reads ENHRY; CDR2 reads SYGVKD. The CDR3 consists of 14 residues. Trimming left V 0 bases short and J 7 bases short, with 13 bases between. Sequencing used immunoSEQ multiplex PCR; TCRdb keeps in-frame clones, though not all of them. The data show around 5,600 clones, roughly 28% seen once. This chain connects TRBV10-3 to TRBJ2-7; TRBD2 is a possible D gene (6 bases). The source is a female donor at least 60 years old with stage I lung adenocarcinoma. Sequences were derived from lung tumor tissue, sampled before any cancer treatment. CDR3 region: CAISESPGEGEQYF. The CDR3 nucleotides are TGTGCCATCAGTGAGTCCCCGGGAGAAGGGGAGCAGTACTTC.